This TCR beta chain was obtained from a study of T cell changes during pregnancy in multiple sclerosis. Sequencing used immunoSEQ multiplex PCR; TCRdb keeps in-frame clones, though not all of them. This table has 40,000 to 50,000 clones, 94% appearing once. The CDR3 consists of 16 residues. The chain couples TRBV21-1 to TRBJ1-4; TRBD1, the table's D call, lacks a check against the DNA. TRBV21-1 is a pseudogene segment. The material sequenced was CD4+ T cells from peripheral blood mononuclear cells, taken in the first trimester of pregnancy. The source is a female donor with multiple sclerosis, enrolled in a pregnancy study. CDR3 residues: CASSKRGRQSNEKLFF. CDR3 bases: TGTGCCAGCAGCAAAAGGGGTCGACAATCTAATGAAAAACTGTTTTTT.